Listed below are T cell receptor beta chains from one sample, sequenced in a study of control samples from healthy donors and cancer patients. TCRdb's table, derived via immunoSEQ multiplex PCR, lists solely in-frame clones and lacks some. This sample has about 120,000 clones, with 70% to 90% found just once. The source material was blood. These receptors were obtained from a man between 50 and 59 years old in good health. Both conserved end residues are part of each CDR3. D genes are given only for firm matches. Size tells how often a clone was seen (once, few, many) or the class of an expanded clone, and some rows leave it out.

DNA | CDR3 | V | D | size | J
TGCGCCAGCAGCCAAGACTTTATGCAGGGCCTGTTCTCTGGAAACACCATATATTTT | CASSQDFMQGLFSGNTIYF | TRBV4-1 | NA | NA | TRBJ1-3
TGCAGCGGTGGGCATGATGAAAAACTGTTTTTT | CSGGHDEKLFF | TRBV29-1 | NA | NA | TRBJ1-4
TGTGCCAGTAGTATAAGTAAGGGAGTGGTGACAGATACGCAGTATTTT | CASSISKGVVTDTQYF | TRBV19 | NA | few | TRBJ2-3
TGTGCCAGCAGCTTAACGGGGGAACAGCCCCAGCATTTT | CASSLTGEQPQHF | TRBV7-2 | NA | NA | TRBJ1-5
TGTGCCACCAGTGATTTTGGGGGGGCGCGAGAAAGTCATACGCAGTATTTT | CATSDFGGARESHTQYF | TRBV24-1 | NA | NA | TRBJ2-3
TGTGCCAGCAGCGAAGGCGAAAGGTTACCCCTCCACTTT | CASSEGERLPLHF | TRBV7-9 | NA | NA | TRBJ1-6
TGTGCCAGCAGGCCCGGGACCTCGGCCACCGGGGAGCTGTTTTTT | CASRPGTSATGELFF | TRBV11-3 | NA | NA | TRBJ2-2
TGTGCCAGCAGCACGACCTCTAGCACAGATACGCAGTATTTT | CASSTTSSTDTQYF | TRBV11-3 | NA | NA | TRBJ2-3
TGCGCCAGCAGCTTGGCCGGATCCTACGAGCAGTACTTC | CASSLAGSYEQYF | TRBV5-1 | NA | NA | TRBJ2-7
TGTGCCAGCAGTTACTCGAAAGGGACACTTGGGGCGTCTCAGCCCCAGCATTTT | CASSYSKGTLGASQPQHF | TRBV6-2/TRBV6-3 | NA | NA | TRBJ1-5
TGTGCCAGCAGTTTGAGACAGAACAATGAGCAGTTCTTC | CASSLRQNNEQFF | TRBV12-3/TRBV12-4 | NA | NA | TRBJ2-1
TGTGCCAGCAGCTTTAACCCAGCCCAAACAACTGAAGCTTTCTTT | CASSFNPAQTTEAFF | TRBV11-1 | NA | NA | TRBJ1-1
TGTGCCAGCAGCTCGCGCCCGGCTAGCGGGGGCTACTCCTACGAGCAGTACTTC | CASSSRPASGGYSYEQYF | TRBV7-2 | TRBD2 | NA | TRBJ2-7
TGTGCCAGTAGTATAAGAGGGAGCGAGCAGTACTTC | CASSIRGSEQYF | TRBV19 | NA | few | TRBJ2-7
TGCGCCAGCAGCCAAGATCCCAATGCGGAGACCCAGTACTTC | CASSQDPNAETQYF | TRBV4-1 | NA | once | TRBJ2-5
TGCGCGGGGGCGGGGGCGCACGAGGTCGAAAGGCTGTTCTTC | CAGAGAHEVERLFF | TRBV10-2 | NA | NA | TRBJ2-1
TGTGCCAGCAGCTTAGGACAGGCTAGCACAGATACGCAGTATTTT | CASSLGQASTDTQYF | TRBV11-2 | NA | NA | TRBJ2-3
TGCGCCAGGCCAACAGGGTGGGGGAGAGTGAACACTGAAGCTTTCTTT | CARPTGWGRVNTEAFF | TRBV10-1 | NA | few | TRBJ1-1
TGTGCCAGCTCACCGCGAAGGGACAGGCCTTCTATGAGCTACACCTTC | CASSPRRDRPSMSYTF | TRBV18 | TRBD1 | NA | TRBJ1-2
TGCGCCAGCAGCTTGGACACTCAAGAGACCCAGTACTTC | CASSLDTQETQYF | TRBV5-1 | NA | NA | TRBJ2-5
TGTGCCAGCAGCGAGGGTTACGAGCAGTACTTC | CASSEGYEQYF | TRBV7-9 | NA | NA | TRBJ2-7
TGTGCCAGTAGTTCCCTTATGCACACAGATACGCAGTATTTT | CASSSLMHTDTQYF | TRBV19 | NA | NA | TRBJ2-3
TGTGCCTGGGCGGGAGCTCAGAGCTCCTACAATGAGCAGTTCTTC | CAWAGAQSSYNEQFF | TRBV30 | TRBD2 | NA | TRBJ2-1
TGTGCCAGCAGGGAAGGGGGGCCACATCAGCCCCAGCATTTT | CASREGGPHQPQHF | TRBV2 | NA | NA | TRBJ1-5
TGTGCCAGCAGCTTATTACAGGGGACGGGAAACACCATATATTTT | CASSLLQGTGNTIYF | TRBV7-6 | TRBD1 | NA | TRBJ1-3
TGTGCCAGCAGCTTAGTGTCAGAGGGCGGCACTGAAGCTTTCTTT | CASSLVSEGGTEAFF | TRBV7-2 | NA | NA | TRBJ1-1
TGTGCCAGCAGTTCCCGTAACGGGGGCGGTGATACGCAGTATTTT | CASSSRNGGGDTQYF | TRBV6-5 | NA | NA | TRBJ2-3
TGTGCCAGCCAACGACAGGCAAGCAATCAGCCCCAGCATTTT | CASQRQASNQPQHF | TRBV19 | NA | NA | TRBJ1-5
TGCGCCAGCAGCTCCCAGGGGGGGGGAAATGAGCAGTTCTTC | CASSSQGGGNEQFF | TRBV5-1 | NA | NA | TRBJ2-1
TGTGCCAGCTCACCGGGACAGGCCCATTTGCGGACCCAGTACTTC | CASSPGQAHLRTQYF | TRBV18 | TRBD1 | NA | TRBJ2-5
TGTGCCTGGAGTGGGGACAGTTGGGGACTATTTGGCTACACCTTC | CAWSGDSWGLFGYTF | TRBV30 | TRBD1 | NA | TRBJ1-2
TGTGCCACCCTCGGGACTAGCGGGCCCCAAAGCTCCTACAATGAGCAGTTCTTC | CATLGTSGPQSSYNEQFF | TRBV27 | TRBD2 | NA | TRBJ2-1
TGTGCCAGCAGCCCCTACGGGACTAGCGGGGGCACAGATACGCAGTATTTT | CASSPYGTSGGTDTQYF | TRBV3-1/TRBV3-2 | TRBD2 | NA | TRBJ2-3
TGTGCCAGCAGCTTCGCGGCGGGGCTCGAAGTCGCAGATACGCAGTATTTT | CASSFAAGLEVADTQYF | TRBV11-2 | NA | NA | TRBJ2-3
TGTGCCAGCAGCCAACAGACACTAGAGACCCAGTACTTC | CASSQQTLETQYF | TRBV14 | NA | NA | TRBJ2-5
TGTGCTAGTGGATTGAGGGCGCTAGCGGATCTCACCTACGAGCAGTACTTC | CASGLRALADLTYEQYF | TRBV12-5 | TRBD2 | once | TRBJ2-7
TGTGCCAGCAGTTACTTACAGGGGCCCCCATACGAGCAGTACTTC | CASSYLQGPPYEQYF | TRBV6-5 | TRBD1 | NA | TRBJ2-7
TGTGCCAGTATCGAGGACAGGGACACTGAAGCTTTCTTT | CASIEDRDTEAFF | TRBV19 | TRBD1 | NA | TRBJ1-1
TGTGCCAGCAGTTTCCCGGACAGGTACCCCAATCAGCCCCAGCATTTT | CASSFPDRYPNQPQHF | TRBV28 | TRBD1 | NA | TRBJ1-5
TGTGCCACCGCACCAACTAGCGGGGGGGCAGGGACCGGGGAGCTGTTTTTT | CATAPTSGGAGTGELFF | TRBV24-1 | TRBD2 | once | TRBJ2-2
TGTGCCAGCAGCGCATTGGCGGGGGATAACTATGGCTACACCTTC | CASSALAGDNYGYTF | TRBV9 | NA | NA | TRBJ1-2
TGCGCCAGCAGCCCAACCGGGACCCGGGAGGGCTACACCTTC | CASSPTGTREGYTF | TRBV5-1 | NA | NA | TRBJ1-2
TGCGCCAGCAACACAGGGGATAATTCACCCCTCCACTTT | CASNTGDNSPLHF | TRBV5-1 | TRBD1 | once | TRBJ1-6
TGTGCCAGCTCACCAAAGACGGATAACTATGGCTACACCTTC | CASSPKTDNYGYTF | TRBV18 | NA | few | TRBJ1-2
TGTGCCAGCTCACCAGCCAGGGGGCCCGGAAACACCATATATTTT | CASSPARGPGNTIYF | TRBV18 | TRBD1 | few | TRBJ1-3